Presented here are 8 T cell receptor beta chains from one specimen sequenced in a study of T cell repertoires in cytomegalovirus infection. Antigens for these TCRs are unknown. TCRdb reanalysed the reads using MiXCR and keeps one entry per CDR3 protein. Counted here are around 750,000 distinct CDR3 sequences, approximately 29% occurring once; the ten biggest clones make up approximately 13%. The sample consisted of cultured CD8+ T cells from PBMCs, taken from culture after CMV antigen stimulation. The receptor set was obtained from a human donor in good health (CMV status not recorded). Some clones in this sample may be carry-over from other donors' samples.

This clonotype was found a few times. The V gene is TRBV28, the J gene TRBJ2-3; D unresolved. Germline CDR1 MDHEN, CDR2 SYDVKM. This CDR3 is 14 amino acids long. The V gene lost 3 bases and the J gene lost 1 base, with 8 bases spanning the gap. The CDR3 coding sequence is TGTGCCAGCAGTTTTGGCAGCCGCACAGATACGCAGTATTTT. It translates to CASSFGSRTDTQYF.

The V call is TRBV10-3, the J call TRBJ2-1; weak D call: TRBD2 (6 bases). The CDR3 spans 13 residues. Germline assignment: CDR1 ENHRY and CDR2 SYGVKD. Trimming pared 4 bases from V and 7 bases from J, leaving 11 bases between. As DNA, the CDR3 is TGTGCCATCAGTGGGGGGAGGTCGAATGAGCAGTTCTTC. It specifies CAISGGRSNEQFF.

The sample holds a few counts of this clonotype. In DNA, the CDR3 is TGTGCCAGCAGTTTATTCCCCGGGTTGGGCACAGATACGCAGTATTTT. The encoded protein is CASSLFPGLGTDTQYF. The V gene is TRBV27, the J gene TRBJ2-3; D not resolved. Trimming shortened V by 1 base and J by 1 base, and 12 bases separated the two germline ends. This CDR3 contains 16 residues. Per the germline V gene, CDR1 is MNHEY and CDR2 is SMNVEV (reference sequence).

This clonotype has a count of ten or more. Sequence at one end of the junction differs from germline and may be a read error. The J gene is TRBJ2-1, the V gene TRBV7-2; 9 bases line up with TRBD2. Germline V gene sequence: CDR1 SGHTA, CDR2 FQGNSA. The CDR3 has 11 amino acids. In DNA form, the CDR3 reads TGTGCCAGCACTTTAGCGGGCGGGGGGGCCTTC. Its translation is CASTLAGGGAF.

The rearrangement links TRBV27 to TRBJ1-1; D unclear. CDR1 is MNHEY, CDR2 SMNVEV, per germline (reference sequence). V was pared by 0 bases and J by 2 bases, with 13 bases between. The CDR3 totals 16 residues. The DNA of the CDR3 is TGTGCCAGCAGTTTATCTGTACACCTCATTAACACTGAAGCTTTCTTT. Translating gives CASSLSVHLINTEAFF.

This clonotype was recorded a few times. V gene TRBV6-6 combines with J gene TRBJ2-7; D call uncertain. Germline-derived CDR1 and CDR2 are MNHNY and SVGAGI (reference sequence). Between the trimmed V and J ends, which lost 3 bases and 0 bases, there was a span of 6 bases. This CDR3 comprises 13 residues. The CDR3 region is CASSYQLSYEQYF. In nucleotides, the CDR3 is TGTGCCAGCAGTTATCAACTCTCCTACGAGCAGTACTTC.

This clonotype showed up many times. V and J are TRBV12-3 or TRBV12-4 and TRBJ1-4; D is possibly TRBD1 (6 bases). Trimming pared 1 base from V and 6 bases from J, leaving 12 bases between. The CDR3 is 15 amino acids. The CDR3 protein is CASSLEDSSDEKLFF. The DNA for the CDR3 is TGTGCCAGCAGTTTAGAGGACAGCTCCGATGAAAAACTGTTTTTT.

This clonotype was seen ten or more times. Here the CDR3 DNA reads TGTGCCAGCAGCTTAGCTAGCACTGAAGCTTTCTTT. It yields the protein CASSLASTEAFF. The chain is built from TRBV7-6 and TRBJ1-1; D gene uncertain. The V gene lost 0 bases and the J gene lost 4 bases, with 3 bases spanning the gap. CDR3 length: 12 amino acids. Germline assignment: CDR1 SGHVS and CDR2 FNYEAQ.